The 18 T cell receptor beta chains given below trace back to one sample, sequenced in a study of response to subunit inactivated influenza vaccine. From the RT-PCR reads, TCRdb called clonotypes with MiXCR, one entry per CDR3 protein. Among a few hundred thousand distinct CDR3 sequences listed, roughly 9.7% were seen once. Material: PBMCs from blood, obtained 45 days after vaccination. These receptors were obtained from a man aged 50 to 59 who received an inactivated influenza vaccine.

This clonotype was seen a few times. DNA of the CDR3: TGTGCCAGCAGTGGGGGAGGCGGAGCGGGCAATCAGCCCCAGCATTTT. This translates into CASSGGGGAGNQPQHF. The rearrangement links TRBV28 to TRBJ1-5; a possible D gene is TRBD1 (5 bases). Trimming removed 5 bases from V and 2 bases from J, with 16 bases in between. Germline V gene sequence: CDR1 MDHEN, CDR2 SYDVKM. The CDR3 has 16 amino acids.

This clonotype was seen a handful of times. The rearrangement links TRBV7-2 to TRBJ2-5; no firm D call. This CDR3 has 13 amino acids. Germline assignment: CDR1 SGHTA and CDR2 FQGNSA. V was shortened by 3 bases and J by 0 bases, with 5 bases between the two germline ends. The CDR3, as DNA: TGTGCCAGCAGCTTCATCCACCAAGAGACCCAGTACTTC. Its translation: CASSFIHQETQYF.

This clonotype was detected ten times or more. This sequence joins TRBV12-3 or TRBV12-4 and TRBJ2-3; 8 positions match TRBD2. The CDR3 spans 15 residues. J was trimmed by 8 bases and V by 3 bases; bases with no gene match: 10. In DNA form, the CDR3 reads TGTGCCAGCAGTTTGGCGGGAGGAGGGTCGGGTACGCAGTATTTT. This sequence encodes CASSLAGGGSGTQYF.

This clonotype was picked up many times. The chain recombines TRBV6-6 with TRBJ1-5, with D maybe TRBD1 (6 bases). CDR1 is MNHNY, CDR2 SVGAGI, per germline (reference sequence). The CDR3 loop spans 13 amino acids. Trimming shortened V by 5 bases and J by 7 bases, and 12 bases separated the two germline ends. The CDR3 DNA reads as TGTGCCAGCAGTACCTCGGGGGCACAGCCCCAGCATTTT. Residues: CASSTSGAQPQHF.

This clonotype was detected only a few times. This rearrangement joins TRBV5-6 to TRBJ2-7, with 8 bases matching TRBD1. With 4 bases clipped from V and 5 bases from J, the junction kept 11 bases outside the gene matches. This CDR3 has 15 residues. The germline gives CDR1 SGHDT, CDR2 YYEEEE. The CDR3 protein is CASSASTGAIHEQYF. The DNA of the CDR3 is TGTGCCAGCAGCGCCTCGACAGGGGCGATCCACGAGCAGTACTTC.

This clonotype was seen ten or more times. V gene TRBV12-3 or TRBV12-4 combines with J gene TRBJ2-2; D is perhaps TRBD1 (5 bases). CDR3 length equals 14 residues. Trimming removed 4 bases from V and 1 base from J, with 7 bases in between. The CDR3 loop reads CASSYRRNTGELFF. The CDR3 coding sequence is TGTGCCAGCAGTTACAGGAGGAACACCGGGGAGCTGTTTTTT.

This chain connects TRBV6-5 to TRBJ2-1; D is undetermined. This CDR3 contains 15 residues. The germline V and J ends were trimmed by 1 base and 1 base, with 8 bases remaining between them. Germline V gives CDR1 MNHEY, CDR2 SVGAGI. CDR3 protein: CASSYYQASYNEQFF. For the CDR3, the DNA is TGTGCCAGCAGTTACTATCAGGCTTCCTACAATGAGCAGTTCTTC.

This clonotype appeared many times. The rearrangement links TRBV6-5 to TRBJ2-3, with 7 nucleotides matching TRBD2. Germline-derived CDR1 and CDR2 are MNHEY and SVGAGI. The CDR3 has 13 residues. V lost 2 bases, J lost 9 bases, and 5 bases stayed unmatched. CDR3 in amino acids: CASSYAGAGTQYF. Here the CDR3 DNA reads TGTGCCAGCAGTTACGCGGGAGCGGGGACGCAGTATTTT.

This chain uses TRBV6-1 with TRBJ2-1, with TRBD1 matching over 10 bases. J lost 5 bases, V lost 4 bases, and 8 bases had no gene match. CDR1 and CDR2 (germline): MNHNS, SASEGT. The CDR3 is 16 amino acids. The CDR3, as DNA: TGTGCCAGCAGTGGGGGGACAGGGGAACACCACAATGAGCAGTTCTTC. It yields the protein CASSGGTGEHHNEQFF.

The chain couples TRBV20-1 to TRBJ1-2; D remains ambiguous. There are 13 residues in the CDR3. The V end was cut by 3 bases, the J end by 1 base, with 9 bases between. Germline lookup yields CDR1 DFQATT and CDR2 SNEGSKA (reference sequence). The CDR3 DNA follows: TGCAGTGCTAGCCCCCTCCTTAACTATGGCTACACCTTC. Translated: CSASPLLNYGYTF.

This clonotype was detected only a few times. The chain joins TRBV6-5 to TRBJ1-6; a possible D gene is TRBD1 (5 bases). This CDR3 is 17 amino acids long. Germline CDR1 is MNHEY and CDR2 is SVGAGI. Between the trimmed V and J ends, which lost 0 bases and 9 bases, there was a span of 18 bases. In DNA, the CDR3 is TGTGCCAGCAGTTACTCGAGCGGGACGGGGGGGAGTTCACCCCTCCACTTT. Translation gives CASSYSSGTGGSSPLHF.

This chain joins TRBV7-9 and TRBJ1-1; weak D call: TRBD1 (5 bases). V lost 6 bases and J lost 1, with 15 bases in between. From germline, CDR1 is SEHNR and CDR2 FQNEAQ (reference sequence). The CDR3 loop spans 15 amino acids. The CDR3 coding sequence is TGTGCCAGCAGAACTACGTGGGACGAGAACACTGAAGCTTTCTTT. Translated, it gives CASRTTWDENTEAFF.

At least ten counts were recorded for this clonotype. This sequence joins TRBV28 and TRBJ2-4; 8 bases fit TRBD1. The CDR3 length is 15 residues. J was trimmed by 9 bases and V by 6 bases; bases with no gene match: 13. Germline loops: CDR1 MDHEN, CDR2 SYDVKM. DNA for the CDR3: TGTGCCAGCAGCCAAAACCCGGGACAGGCCGTCATTCAGTACTTC. Its protein is CASSQNPGQAVIQYF.

This clonotype was found a few times. The V call is TRBV4-2, the J call TRBJ1-6; D is possibly TRBD1 (5 bases). This CDR3 region has 15 residues. Germline CDR1 LGHNA, CDR2 YNFKEQ. V shed 4 bases and J shed 2 bases, with 9 bases lying between them. The CDR3 DNA is TGTGCCAGCAGCCGCCGGGGGACCTATAATTCACCCCTCCACTTT. It yields the protein CASSRRGTYNSPLHF.

This clonotype appeared a single time. The chain joins TRBV9 to TRBJ2-1, with 11 bases aligning to TRBD2. Per the germline V gene, CDR1 is SGDLS and CDR2 is YYNGEE. J gave up 9 bases and V 0 bases, and 8 bases lay outside the gene matches. CDR3 length: 16 amino acids. The CDR3: CASSVATSGSGFEQFF. The CDR3 bases are TGTGCCAGCAGCGTAGCTACTAGCGGGAGTGGTTTTGAGCAGTTCTTC.

This clonotype was observed a few times. The chain uses TRBV7-6 and TRBJ1-1, with TRBD1 matching over 7 bases. CDR1 is SGHVS and CDR2 is FNYEAQ in the germline V gene. The CDR3 runs 14 residues. V gave up 5 bases and J gave up 1 base; unmatched junction bases: 4. CDR3 region: CASSKGGANTEAFF. For the CDR3, the DNA is TGTGCCAGCAGCAAAGGGGGCGCGAACACTGAAGCTTTCTTT. The variable domain in full, completed from reference TRBV7-6 and TRBJ1-1, reads GAGVSQSPRYKVTKRGQDVALRCDPISGHVSLYWYRQALGQGPEFLTYFNYEAQQDKSGLPNDRFSAERPEGSISTLTIQRTEQRDSAMYRCASSKGGANTEAFFGQGTRLTVV.

The chain carries TRBV29-1 and TRBJ2-1; 9 nucleotides agree with TRBD2. There are 14 residues in the CDR3. V shed 7 bases and J 10 bases; nucleotides not matched to a gene: 14. Germline CDR1 and CDR2: SQVTM and ANQGSEA. The CDR3 DNA follows: TGCAGCGCTATTTGGCGGGAGGGCCTAGTGGAGCAGTTCTTC. Its protein is CSAIWREGLVEQFF.

This clonotype has a handful of counts. The chain recombines TRBV2 with TRBJ1-5; D gene uncertain. The V and J ends lost 2 bases and 6 bases respectively, with 14 bases between them. The CDR3 totals 15 residues. CDR1 and CDR2 (germline): SNHLY, FYNNEI. CDR3 nucleotide sequence: TGTGCCAGCAGTGAAAGTGGAGGTCGGGGTCAGCCCCAGCATTTT. This codes for CASSESGGRGQPQHF.